The clone carrying this TCR beta chain was found a few times. No antigen is known for it. Unmatched junction bases numbered 8, after V lost 6 bases and J lost 4 bases. The CDR3 is 15 residues long. Germline CDR1 MNHEY, CDR2 SMNVEV (reference sequence). The PCR used 60 Vbeta and 13 Jbeta primers. Profiled with immunoSEQ multiplex PCR; TCRdb holds only in-frame clones, not every one. Of about 190,000 clones listed, roughly 13% are singletons. The source of the sample is a study of cytomegalovirus exposure and HLA in healthy donors. About the research overall: Prior work identified more than 90 million unique TCR beta sequences in some 200 million T cells. General study results and limits: Per a prior analysis, the majority of TCR beta V segments were productive roughly 87% or roughly 30% of the time.

The sequenced sample consisted of PBMCs. This chain uses TRBV27 with TRBJ1-2; 10 nucleotides line up with TRBD1. The TCR sequence derives from a man over 45 in good health and CMV-seropositive. CDR3 region: CASSDDRGRVYGYTF. CDR3 bases: TGTGCCAGCAGCGACGACAGGGGGCGCGTCTATGGCTACACCTTC.